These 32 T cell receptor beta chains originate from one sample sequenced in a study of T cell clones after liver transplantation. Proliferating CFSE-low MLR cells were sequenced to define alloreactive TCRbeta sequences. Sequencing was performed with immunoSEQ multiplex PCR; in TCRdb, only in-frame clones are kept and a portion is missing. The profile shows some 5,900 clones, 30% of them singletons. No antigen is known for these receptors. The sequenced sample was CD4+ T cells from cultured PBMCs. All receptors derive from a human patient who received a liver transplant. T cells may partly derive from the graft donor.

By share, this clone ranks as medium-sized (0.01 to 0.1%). The CDR3 region has the DNA TGTGCCAGCAGCCCCGACAGTAACAATCAGCCCCAGCATTTT. This codes for CASSPDSNNQPQHF. The gene calls are TRBV6-4 and TRBJ1-5; TRBD1 might be the D (5 bases). Germline V lookup: CDR1 MRHNA, CDR2 SNTAGT. This CDR3 contains 14 residues. Trimming cost V 6 bases and J 3 bases, with 12 bases left between them.

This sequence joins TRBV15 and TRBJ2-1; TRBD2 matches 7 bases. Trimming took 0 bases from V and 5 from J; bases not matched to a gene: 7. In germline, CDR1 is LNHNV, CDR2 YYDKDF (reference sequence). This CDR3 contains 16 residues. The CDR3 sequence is CATSRDLYRGDNEQFF. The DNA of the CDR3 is TGTGCCACCAGCAGAGATTTGTACCGGGGGGACAATGAGCAGTTCTTC.

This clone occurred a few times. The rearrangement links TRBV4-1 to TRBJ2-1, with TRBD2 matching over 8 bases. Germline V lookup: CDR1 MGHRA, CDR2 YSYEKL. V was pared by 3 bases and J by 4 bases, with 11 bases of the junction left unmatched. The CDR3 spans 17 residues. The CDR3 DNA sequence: TGCGCCAGCAGCCAGAGAATCGGACTAGCCGATTACAATGAGCAGTTCTTC. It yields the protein CASSQRIGLADYNEQFF.

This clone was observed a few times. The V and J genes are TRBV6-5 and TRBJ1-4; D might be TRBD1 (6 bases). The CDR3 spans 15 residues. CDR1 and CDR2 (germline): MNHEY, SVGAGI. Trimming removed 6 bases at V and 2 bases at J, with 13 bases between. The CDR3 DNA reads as TGTGCCAGCAGCACCACAGGGAATACTAATGAAAAACTGTTTTTT. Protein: CASSTTGNTNEKLFF.

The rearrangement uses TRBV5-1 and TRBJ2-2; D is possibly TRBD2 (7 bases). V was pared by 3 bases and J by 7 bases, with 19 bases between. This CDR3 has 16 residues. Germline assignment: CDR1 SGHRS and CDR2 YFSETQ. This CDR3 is CASSSGAGRGGGELFF. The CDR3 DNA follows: TGCGCCAGCAGCTCCGGAGCGGGGCGAGGGGGCGGGGAGCTGTTTTTT.

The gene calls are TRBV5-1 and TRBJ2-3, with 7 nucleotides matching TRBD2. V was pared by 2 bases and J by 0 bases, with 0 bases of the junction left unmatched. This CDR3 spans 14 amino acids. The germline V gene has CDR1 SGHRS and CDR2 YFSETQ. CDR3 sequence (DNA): TGCGCCAGCAGCTTTAGCGGGAGCACAGATACGCAGTATTTT. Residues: CASSFSGSTDTQYF.

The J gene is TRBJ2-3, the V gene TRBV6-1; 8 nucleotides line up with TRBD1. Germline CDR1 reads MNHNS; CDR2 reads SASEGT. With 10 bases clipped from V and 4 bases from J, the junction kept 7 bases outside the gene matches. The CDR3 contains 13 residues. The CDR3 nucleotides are TGTGCCACAGGGGGGACAGGCCCAGATACGCAGTATTTT. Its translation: CATGGTGPDTQYF.

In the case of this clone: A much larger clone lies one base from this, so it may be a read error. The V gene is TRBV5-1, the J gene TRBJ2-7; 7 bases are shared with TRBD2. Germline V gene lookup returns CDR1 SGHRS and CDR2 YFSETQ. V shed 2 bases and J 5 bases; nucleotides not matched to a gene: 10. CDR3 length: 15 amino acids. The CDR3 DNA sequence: TGCGCCAGCAGCTTCGGGGGGTTCGCGGCCCACGAGCAGTACTTC. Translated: CASSFGGFAAHEQYF.

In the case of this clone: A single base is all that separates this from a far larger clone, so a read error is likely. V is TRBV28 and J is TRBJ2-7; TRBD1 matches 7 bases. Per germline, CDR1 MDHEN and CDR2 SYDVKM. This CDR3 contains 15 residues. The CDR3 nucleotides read TGTGCCATCAGTCTAACTCCCCGACAGGGCTACGAGCAGTACTTC. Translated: CAISLTPRQGYEQYF.

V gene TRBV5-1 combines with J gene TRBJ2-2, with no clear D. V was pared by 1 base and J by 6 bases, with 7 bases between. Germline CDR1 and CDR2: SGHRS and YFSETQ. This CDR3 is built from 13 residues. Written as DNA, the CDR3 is TGCGCCAGCAGCTTGTTAACCGCCGGGGAGCTGTTTTTT. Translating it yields CASSLLTAGELFF.

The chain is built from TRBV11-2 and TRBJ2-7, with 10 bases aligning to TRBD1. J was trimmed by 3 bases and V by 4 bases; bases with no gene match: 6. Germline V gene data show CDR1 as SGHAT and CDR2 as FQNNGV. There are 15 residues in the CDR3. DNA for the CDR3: TGTGCCAGCAGCTCAGGACAGGGGGGCCTCTACGAGCAGTACTTC. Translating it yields CASSSGQGGLYEQYF.

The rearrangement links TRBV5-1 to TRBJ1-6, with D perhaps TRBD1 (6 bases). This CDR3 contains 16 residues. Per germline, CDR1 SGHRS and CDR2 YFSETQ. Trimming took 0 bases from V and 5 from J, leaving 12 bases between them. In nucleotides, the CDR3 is TGCGCCAGCAGCTTGGCAGTGGGGGCGCATAATTCACCCCTCCACTTT. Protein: CASSLAVGAHNSPLHF.

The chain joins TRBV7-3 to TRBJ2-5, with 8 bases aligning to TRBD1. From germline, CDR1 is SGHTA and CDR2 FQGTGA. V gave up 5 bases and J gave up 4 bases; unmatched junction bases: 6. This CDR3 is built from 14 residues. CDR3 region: CASSRTGSGETQYF. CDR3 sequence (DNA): TGTGCCAGCAGCAGGACAGGGTCGGGAGAGACCCAGTACTTC.

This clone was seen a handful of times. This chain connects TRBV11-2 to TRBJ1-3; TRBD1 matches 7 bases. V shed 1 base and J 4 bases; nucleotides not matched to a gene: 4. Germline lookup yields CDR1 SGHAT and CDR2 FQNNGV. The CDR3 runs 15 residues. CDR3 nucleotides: TGTGCCAGCAGCTTAGGCCAGACAGGGGGAAACACCATATATTTT. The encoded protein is CASSLGQTGGNTIYF.

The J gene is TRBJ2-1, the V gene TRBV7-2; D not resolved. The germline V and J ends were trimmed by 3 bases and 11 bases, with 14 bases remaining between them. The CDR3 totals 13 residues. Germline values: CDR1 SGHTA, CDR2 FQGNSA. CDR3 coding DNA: TGTGCCAGCAGCTTTACTCCAACCGCGAAGCAGTTCTTC. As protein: CASSFTPTAKQFF.

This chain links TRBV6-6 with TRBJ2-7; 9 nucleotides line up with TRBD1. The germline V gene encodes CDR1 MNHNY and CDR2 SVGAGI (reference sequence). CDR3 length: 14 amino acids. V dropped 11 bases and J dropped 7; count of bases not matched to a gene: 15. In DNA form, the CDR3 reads TGTGCCGGGCCGGGACAGGGCGTATTATGGGAGCAGTACTTC. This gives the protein CAGPGQGVLWEQYF.

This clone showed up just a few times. The DNA for the CDR3 is TGTGCCAGCAGTCTCACTAGCGGGAGAAATAGAGAGCAGTTCTTC. It specifies CASSLTSGRNREQFF. The chain combines TRBV2 with TRBJ2-1; 11 bases line up with TRBD2. Losses at the gene ends were 5 bases for V and 10 bases for J; bases not matched to a gene: 10. Germline CDR1 SNHLY, CDR2 FYNNEI. The CDR3 runs to 15 residues.

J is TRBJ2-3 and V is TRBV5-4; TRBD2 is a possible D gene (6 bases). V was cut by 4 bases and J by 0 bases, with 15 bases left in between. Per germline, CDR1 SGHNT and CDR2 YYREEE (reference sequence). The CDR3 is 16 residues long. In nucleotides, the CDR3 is TGTGCCAGCAGCCCGATCTTAGCGGCTAGCACAGATACGCAGTATTTT. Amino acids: CASSPILAASTDTQYF.

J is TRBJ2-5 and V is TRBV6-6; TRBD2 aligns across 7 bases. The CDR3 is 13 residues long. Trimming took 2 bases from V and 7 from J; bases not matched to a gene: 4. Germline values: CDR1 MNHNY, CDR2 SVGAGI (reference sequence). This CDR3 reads CASSYVPGGTQYF. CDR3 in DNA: TGTGCCAGCAGTTACGTCCCGGGGGGGACCCAGTACTTC.

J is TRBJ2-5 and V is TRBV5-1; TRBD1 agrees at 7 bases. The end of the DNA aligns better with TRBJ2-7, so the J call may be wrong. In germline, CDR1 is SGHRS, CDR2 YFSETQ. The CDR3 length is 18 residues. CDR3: CASNPHPRWGQHTYEQYF. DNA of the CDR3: TGCGCCAGCAACCCCCATCCCCGGTGGGGACAGCACACCTACGAGCAGTACTTC.

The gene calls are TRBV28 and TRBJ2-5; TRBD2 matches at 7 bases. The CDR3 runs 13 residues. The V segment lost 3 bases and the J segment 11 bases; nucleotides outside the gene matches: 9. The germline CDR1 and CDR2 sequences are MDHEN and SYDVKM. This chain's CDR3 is CASSFGGRGEQYF. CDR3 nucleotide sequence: TGTGCCAGCAGTTTTGGAGGGAGGGGAGAGCAGTACTTC.

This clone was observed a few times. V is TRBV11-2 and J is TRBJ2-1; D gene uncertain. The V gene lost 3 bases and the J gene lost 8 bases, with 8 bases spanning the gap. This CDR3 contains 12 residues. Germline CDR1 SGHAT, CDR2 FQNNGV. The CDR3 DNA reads TGTGCCAGCAGCTTGGGATTCGATGAGCAGTTCTTC. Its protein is CASSLGFDEQFF.

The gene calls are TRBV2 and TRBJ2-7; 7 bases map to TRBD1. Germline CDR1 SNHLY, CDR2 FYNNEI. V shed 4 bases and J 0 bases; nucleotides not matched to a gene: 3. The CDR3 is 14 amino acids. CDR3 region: CASSGQGVSYEQYF. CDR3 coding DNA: TGTGCCAGCAGTGGACAGGGCGTCTCCTACGAGCAGTACTTC. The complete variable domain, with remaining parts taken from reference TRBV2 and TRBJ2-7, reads EPEVTQTPSHQVTQMGQEVILRCVPISNHLYFYWYRQILGQKVEFLVSFYNNEISEKSEIFDDQFSVERPDGSNFTLKIRSTKLEDSAMYFCASSGQGVSYEQYFGPGTRLTVT.

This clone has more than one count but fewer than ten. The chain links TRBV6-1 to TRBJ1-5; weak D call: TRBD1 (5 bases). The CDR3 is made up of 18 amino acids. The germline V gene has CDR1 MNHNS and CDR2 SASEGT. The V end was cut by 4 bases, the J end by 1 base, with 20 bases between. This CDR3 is CASSGLGRQGGSNQPQHF. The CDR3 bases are TGTGCCAGCAGTGGCCTAGGAAGGCAGGGCGGGAGCAATCAGCCCCAGCATTTT.

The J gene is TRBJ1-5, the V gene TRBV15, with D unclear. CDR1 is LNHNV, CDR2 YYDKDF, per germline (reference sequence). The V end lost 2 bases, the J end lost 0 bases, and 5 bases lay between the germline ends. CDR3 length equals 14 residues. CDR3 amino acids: CATSRPSSNQPQHF. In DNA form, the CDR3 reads TGTGCCACCAGCAGACCCAGTAGCAATCAGCCCCAGCATTTT.

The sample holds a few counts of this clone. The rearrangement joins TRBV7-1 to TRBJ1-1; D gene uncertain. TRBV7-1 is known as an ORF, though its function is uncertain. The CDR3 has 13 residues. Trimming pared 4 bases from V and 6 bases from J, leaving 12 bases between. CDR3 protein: CASSLDWWAEAFF. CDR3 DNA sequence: TGTGCCAGCAGCTTAGATTGGTGGGCTGAAGCTTTCTTT.

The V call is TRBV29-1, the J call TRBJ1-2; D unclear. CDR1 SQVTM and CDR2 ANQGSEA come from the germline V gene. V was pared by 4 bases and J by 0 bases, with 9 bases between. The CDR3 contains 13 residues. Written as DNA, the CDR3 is TGCAGCGTTGTCGCACGGTCTAACTATGGCTACACCTTC. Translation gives CSVVARSNYGYTF. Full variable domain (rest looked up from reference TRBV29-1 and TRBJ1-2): SAVISQKPSRDICQRGTSLTIQCQVDSQVTMMFWYRQQPGQSLTLIATANQGSEATYESGFVIDKFPISRPNLTFSTLTVSNMSPEDSSIYLCSVVARSNYGYTFGSGTRLTVV.

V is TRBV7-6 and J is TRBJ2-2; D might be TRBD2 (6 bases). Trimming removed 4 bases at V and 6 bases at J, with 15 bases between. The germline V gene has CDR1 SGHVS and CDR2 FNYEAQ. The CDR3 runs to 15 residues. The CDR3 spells CASSSSHSGAGELFF. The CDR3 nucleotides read TGTGCCAGCAGCTCCTCTCATTCGGGGGCCGGGGAGCTGTTTTTT.

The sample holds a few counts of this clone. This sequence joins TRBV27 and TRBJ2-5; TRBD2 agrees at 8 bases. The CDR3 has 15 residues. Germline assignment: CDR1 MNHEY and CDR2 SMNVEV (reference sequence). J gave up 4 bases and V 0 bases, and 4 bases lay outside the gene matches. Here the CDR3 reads CASSLSASGPETQYF. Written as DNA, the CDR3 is TGTGCCAGCAGTTTATCGGCTAGCGGGCCAGAGACCCAGTACTTC.

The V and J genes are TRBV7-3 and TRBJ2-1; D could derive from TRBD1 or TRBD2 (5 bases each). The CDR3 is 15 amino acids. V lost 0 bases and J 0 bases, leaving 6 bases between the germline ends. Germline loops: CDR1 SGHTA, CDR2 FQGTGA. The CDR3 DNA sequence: TGTGCCAGCAGCTTAACAGGGACCTCCTACAATGAGCAGTTCTTC. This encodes CASSLTGTSYNEQFF. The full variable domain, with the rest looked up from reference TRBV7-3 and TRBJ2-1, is GAGVSQTPSNKVTEKGKYVELRCDPISGHTALYWYRQSLGQGPEFLIYFQGTGAADDSGLPNDRFFAVRPEGSVSTLKIQRTERGDSAVYLCASSLTGTSYNEQFFGPGTRLTVL.

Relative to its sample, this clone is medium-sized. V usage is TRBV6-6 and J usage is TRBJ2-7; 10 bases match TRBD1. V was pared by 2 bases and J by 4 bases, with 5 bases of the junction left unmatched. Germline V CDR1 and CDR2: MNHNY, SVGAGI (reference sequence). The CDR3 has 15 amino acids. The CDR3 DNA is TGTGCCAGCAGTTACCCGGACAGGGGGGAATACGAGCAGTACTTC. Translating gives CASSYPDRGEYEQYF.

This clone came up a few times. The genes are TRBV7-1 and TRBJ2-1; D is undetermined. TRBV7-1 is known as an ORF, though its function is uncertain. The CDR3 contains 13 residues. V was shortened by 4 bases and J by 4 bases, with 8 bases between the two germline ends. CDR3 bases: TGTGCCAGCAGCTGGCAGCAATACAATGAGCAGTTCTTC. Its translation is CASSWQQYNEQFF.